This TCR beta chain emerged from a study of CD8 T cells in ankylosing spondylitis. The study's findings and limits: In peripheral blood, disease-linked CD8+ clones occurred at relatively low frequencies. Reported data indicate significant enrichment of disease-linked clones within matched ankylosing spondylitis synovial fluid.

Germline values: CDR1 SGHRS, CDR2 YFSETQ. The V gene end was trimmed by 4 bases and the J gene end by 1 base; junction bases not matched to a gene: 8. This CDR3 is 16 amino acids long. This clonotype has at least ten counts. Antigen specificity is unknown. Each CDR3 protein gets one entry after TCRdb re-called the 5' RACE reads with MiXCR. The sample shows roughly 150,000 distinct CDR3 sequences, 6% to 8.5% of them seen only once. This chain joins TRBV5-1 and TRBJ1-1, with 9 bases identical to TRBD1. This TCR was sampled from a female donor with ankylosing spondylitis or in good health (not recorded which). The sequencing sample was made of blood, either unsorted or a sorted T cell fraction (not recorded which). The CDR3 protein is CASSPGQGTWNTEAFF. DNA for the CDR3: TGCGCCAGCAGCCCGGGACAGGGAACCTGGAACACTGAAGCTTTCTTT.